The entry that follows covers one T cell receptor (beta chain) sequence. Source study methods: Estimation of nucleated cell counts relied on the amplification of reference gene primers. Sequencing used immunoSEQ multiplex PCR; TCRdb keeps in-frame clones, though not all of them. V and J calls and clone size are copied from that table; D and trimming were computed from the DNA. The top ten clones hold about 6.9% of a sample with 150,000 to 200,000 clones, 70% to 90% of them seen once. These data belong to a study of blood T cell repertoires in COVID-19. Study-level background: Both acute and convalescent COVID-19 samples were obtained from the United States, Italy and Spain. Sample material is recorded as cDNA or gDNA derived from T cells, B-cell-depleted T cells, or PBMCs.

The CDR3 extends over 16 amino acids. Per germline, CDR1 KGHSH and CDR2 LQKENI. The V and J ends lost 3 bases and 3 bases, in that order; junction bases with no gene match: 7. Seattle researchers signed up patients amid active infection and tracked them longitudinally. The chain employs TRBV18 and TRBJ2-7, with TRBD1 identical over 11 bases. This clonotype was obtained from an elderly man with COVID-19, enrolled during active disease. The sample taken for sequencing was peripheral blood. Written as DNA, the CDR3 is TGTGCCAGCTCACCCCGGCCGGGGACAGGGGGCTACGAGCAGTACTTC. This translates into CASSPRPGTGGYEQYF.